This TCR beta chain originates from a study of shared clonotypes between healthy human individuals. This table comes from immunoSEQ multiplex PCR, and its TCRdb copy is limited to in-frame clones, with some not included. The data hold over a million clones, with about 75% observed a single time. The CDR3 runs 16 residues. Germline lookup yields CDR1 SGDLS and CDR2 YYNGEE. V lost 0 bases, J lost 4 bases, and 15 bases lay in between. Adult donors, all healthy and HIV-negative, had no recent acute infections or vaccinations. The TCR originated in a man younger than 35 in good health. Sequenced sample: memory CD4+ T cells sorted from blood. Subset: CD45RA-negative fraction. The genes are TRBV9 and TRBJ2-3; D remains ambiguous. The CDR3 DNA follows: TGTGCCAGCAGCGTAGGACCCGTCGGCCCCGCAGATACGCAGTATTTT. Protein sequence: CASSVGPVGPADTQYF.